Included here is one TCR beta chain sequence, with context. Trimming took 0 bases from V and 2 from J, leaving 11 bases between them. This CDR3 has 15 amino acids. Germline lookup yields CDR1 SGHNT and CDR2 YYREEE (reference sequence). The method was immunoSEQ multiplex PCR; TCRdb's version includes in-frame clones alone and lacks a portion of them. The sample holds tens of thousands of clones, around nine tenths seen once. The data were taken from a study of blood T cell repertoires in COVID-19. This TCR derives from a man aged 60-69 years with acute or convalescent COVID-19. The sequencing sample was made of peripheral blood. The chain has TRBV5-4 and TRBJ2-5, with a possible D match to TRBD1 (6 bases). CDR3 sequence reads: CASSLARDIQETQYF. As DNA, the CDR3 is TGTGCCAGCAGCTTGGCCCGGGACATACAAGAGACCCAGTACTTC.